This T cell receptor (beta chain) was observed in a study of shared clonotypes between healthy human individuals. Sequencing used immunoSEQ multiplex PCR; TCRdb keeps in-frame clones, though not all of them. Here the sample spans under 1,100,000 clones, approximately 78% being singletons. A word on this clone: Its target is unknown.

Notes on the study in general: Larger estimated richness was generally recorded for naive subsets relative to memory subsets. Relative to their counterparts shared across all four donors, non-shared clonotypes exhibited diminished generation probabilities.

The germline V gene has CDR1 SNHLY and CDR2 FYNNEI. CDR3 length: 14 residues. V shed 7 bases and J 4 bases; nucleotides not matched to a gene: 8. There were only Caucasian adults among the donors, and all lived in Nashville, Tennessee. A CD45RA-negative memory subset and a CD45RA+ naive subset were separated from the CD4+ cells. V gene TRBV2 combines with J gene TRBJ2-7; 9 positions match TRBD1. Sequencing was carried out using memory CD4+ T cells from PBMCs. Subset described: CD45RA-negative fraction. The sequence was collected from a man aged 18 to 29 in good health. Some clones in this sample may be carry-over from other donors' samples. In DNA form, the CDR3 reads TGTGCCAGCACTCCGGGACAGGGACGTTACGAGCAGTACTTC. This translates into CASTPGQGRYEQYF.